This T cell receptor beta chain was documented in a study of blood T cell repertoires in COVID-19. In the study overall: T cells, B-cell-depleted T cells, or PBMCs supplied cDNA or gDNA.

The data were produced by immunoSEQ multiplex PCR, yet TCRdb's version contains in-frame clones alone and is incomplete. The table includes around 230,000 clones, around 78% detected once. This clonotype was obtained from a woman aged 70-85 years with active or convalescent COVID-19. Specimen: peripheral blood.

The CDR3 nucleotides read TGTGCCAGCAGCTCGGACCGTCCCCGGGGAAATGAGCAGTTCTTC. This encodes CASSSDRPRGNEQFF. This chain joins TRBV7-9 and TRBJ2-1, with D possibly TRBD2 on 5 matching bases. Germline assignment: CDR1 SEHNR and CDR2 FQNEAQ (reference sequence). The CDR3 consists of 15 residues. Trimming removed 4 bases at V and 7 bases at J, with 17 bases between.